Listed below are T cell receptor beta chains from one sample, sequenced in a study of naive and memory T cell subsets. TCRdb reprocessed the UMI-ligation and nested PCR reads via MiXCR and lists one record per CDR3 protein. In the table there are about 90,000 distinct CDR3 sequences, around 6.5% of which are singletons. Sequencing was carried out using central memory CD4+ T cells from blood. The origin of the receptors is a human donor in good health. Both conserved end residues are part of each CDR3. The D gene is left open where the match is weak. Part of the rows lack a size; the others show once, few, many or a class for expanded clones.

d_call	v_call	j_call	clone_size	cdr3_nt	cdr3_aa
-	TRBV18	TRBJ2-7	-	TGTGCCAGCTCCCCGACCGAATGGGAATACGAGCAGTACTTC	CASSPTEWEYEQYF
-	TRBV20-1	TRBJ2-7	-	TGCAGTGCTAGGCCTCAGGGGGGCGAGCAGTACTTC	CSARPQGGEQYF
-	TRBV19	TRBJ2-6	many	TGTGCCAGTATCATGACGGACCGACCCCTCTCTGGGGCCAACGTCCTGACTTTC	CASIMTDRPLSGANVLTF
TRBD1	TRBV12-3/TRBV12-4	TRBJ2-6	many	TGTGCCAGCAGGGGACAGGAGATCGCCGGGGCCAACGTCCTGACTTTC	CASRGQEIAGANVLTF
-	TRBV5-6	TRBJ2-3	-	TGTGCCAGCAGCCGAGGACTGGAAGCAGATACGCAGTATTTT	CASSRGLEADTQYF
-	TRBV7-2	TRBJ2-3	medium-sized	TGTGCCAGCAGCCCCGGACGGCCTAGCACAGATACGCAGTATTTT	CASSPGRPSTDTQYF
-	TRBV11-1	TRBJ2-7	many	TGTGCCAGCAGCTTAAAATCGGGGTCTTACGAGCAGTACTTC	CASSLKSGSYEQYF
TRBD2	TRBV20-1	TRBJ2-7	few	TGCAGTGCTACCGGGACTAGCGGGAGGGAATCTTACGAGCAGTACTTC	CSATGTSGRESYEQYF
-	TRBV13	TRBJ1-1	many	TGTGCCAGCAGCGGAACAGGGTTCAGTATCACTGAAGCTTTCTTT	CASSGTGFSITEAFF
-	TRBV18	TRBJ1-1	many	TGTGCCAGCTCATCATCAGGGAGCCCTGAAGCTTTCTTT	CASSSSGSPEAFF
TRBD1	TRBV12-3/TRBV12-4	TRBJ1-1	many	TGTGCCAGCAGGGGACAGGGGAACACTGAAGCTTTCTTT	CASRGQGNTEAFF
-	TRBV4-1	TRBJ1-4	many	TGCGCCAGCAGCCAGTTACAGGGAGCTAATGAAAAACTGTTTTTT	CASSQLQGANEKLFF
-	TRBV20-1	TRBJ1-2	few	TGCAGTGCTAGCCTGGGAGACAGCGCTGCCTATGGCTACACCTTC	CSASLGDSAAYGYTF
-	TRBV18	TRBJ1-2	many	TGTGCCAGCTCACCATCGAGAGGGGATGGCTACACCTTC	CASSPSRGDGYTF
-	TRBV6-1	TRBJ1-5	many	TGTGCCAGCAGTGAAGCTGGGATTCGTCAGCCCCAGCATTTT	CASSEAGIRQPQHF
TRBD1	TRBV24-1	TRBJ2-3	many	TGTGCCACCAGTGATGGGACAGCGAACACAGATACGCAGTATTTT	CATSDGTANTDTQYF
TRBD1	TRBV28	TRBJ1-5	-	TGTGCCAGCGGCCCCGCGGACAGGGGGGGTACCCGGCATTTT	CASGPADRGGTRHF
-	TRBV4-3	TRBJ2-7	many	TGCGCCAGCAGCCGCACGGTTACCTACGAGCAGTACTTC	CASSRTVTYEQYF
TRBD1	TRBV19	TRBJ1-4	many	TGTGCCAGCACCCGGACAGGGATTCTAAAAGAAAAACTGTTTTTT	CASTRTGILKEKLFF
-	TRBV11-2	TRBJ2-3	-	TGTGCCAGCAGCTTCTCAGCGGCGTTCGCAGATACGCAGTATTTT	CASSFSAAFADTQYF
TRBD1	TRBV9	TRBJ1-5	many	TGTGCCAGCAGCAGACAGGGGGCTACCAACCAGCCCCAGCATTTT	CASSRQGATNQPQHF
TRBD2	TRBV4-3	TRBJ2-2	-	TGCGCCAGCAGCCAAGATTTTGCTAGCGGAACGAACACCGGGGAGCTGTTTTTT	CASSQDFASGTNTGELFF